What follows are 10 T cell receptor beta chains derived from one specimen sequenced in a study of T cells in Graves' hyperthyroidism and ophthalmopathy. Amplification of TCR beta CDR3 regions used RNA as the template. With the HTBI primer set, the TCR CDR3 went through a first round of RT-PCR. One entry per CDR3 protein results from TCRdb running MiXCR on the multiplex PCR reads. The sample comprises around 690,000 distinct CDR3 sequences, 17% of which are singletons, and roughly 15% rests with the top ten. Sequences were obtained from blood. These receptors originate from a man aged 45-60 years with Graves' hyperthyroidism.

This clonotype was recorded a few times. The CDR3 DNA reads as TGTGCCAGCAGTTTTAGTACAGCTGGCAAAAACATTCAGTACTTC. Amino acid sequence: CASSFSTAGKNIQYF. The gene calls are TRBV28 and TRBJ2-4, with D hard to call. The V end was cut by 3 bases, the J end by 3 bases, with 12 bases between. Germline-derived CDR1 and CDR2 are MDHEN and SYDVKM. The CDR3 has 15 amino acids.

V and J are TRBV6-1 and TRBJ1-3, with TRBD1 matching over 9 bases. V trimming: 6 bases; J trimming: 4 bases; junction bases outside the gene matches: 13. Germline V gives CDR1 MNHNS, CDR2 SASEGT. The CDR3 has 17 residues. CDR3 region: CASRARQGVLGGNTIYF. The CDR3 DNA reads TGTGCCAGCAGAGCCAGACAGGGGGTCTTGGGAGGAAACACCATATATTTT.

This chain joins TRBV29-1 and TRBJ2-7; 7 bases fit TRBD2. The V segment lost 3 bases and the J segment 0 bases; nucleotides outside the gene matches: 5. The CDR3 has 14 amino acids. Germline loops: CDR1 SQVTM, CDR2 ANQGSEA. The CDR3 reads CSVDPSGNSYEQYF. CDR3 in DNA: TGCAGCGTTGACCCTAGCGGTAACTCCTACGAGCAGTACTTC.

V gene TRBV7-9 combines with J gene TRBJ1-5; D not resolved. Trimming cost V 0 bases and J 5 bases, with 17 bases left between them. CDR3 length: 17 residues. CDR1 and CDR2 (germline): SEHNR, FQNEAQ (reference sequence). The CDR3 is CASSLAEGSNTYQPQHF. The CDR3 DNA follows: TGTGCCAGCAGCTTAGCTGAGGGCTCCAATACCTATCAGCCCCAGCATTTT.

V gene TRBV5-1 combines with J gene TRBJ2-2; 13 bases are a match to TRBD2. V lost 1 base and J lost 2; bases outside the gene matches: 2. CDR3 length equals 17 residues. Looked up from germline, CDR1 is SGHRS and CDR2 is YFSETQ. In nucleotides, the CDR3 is TGCGCCAGCAGCTTGAGGACTAGCGGGGGCAACACCGGGGAGCTGTTTTTT. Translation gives CASSLRTSGGNTGELFF. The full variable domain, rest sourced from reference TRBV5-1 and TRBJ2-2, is KAGVTQTPRYLIKTRGQQVTLSCSPISGHRSVSWYQQTPGQGLQFLFEYFSETQRNKGNFPGRFSGRQFSNSRSEMNVSTLELGDSALYLCASSLRTSGGNTGELFFGEGSRLTVL.

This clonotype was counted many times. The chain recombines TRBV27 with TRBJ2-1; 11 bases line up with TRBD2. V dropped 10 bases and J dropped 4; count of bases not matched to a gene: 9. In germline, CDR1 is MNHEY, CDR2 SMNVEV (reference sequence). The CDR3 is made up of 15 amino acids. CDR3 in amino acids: CATQPLAGVYNEQFF. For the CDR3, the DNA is TGTGCCACGCAGCCACTAGCGGGGGTTTACAATGAGCAGTTCTTC.

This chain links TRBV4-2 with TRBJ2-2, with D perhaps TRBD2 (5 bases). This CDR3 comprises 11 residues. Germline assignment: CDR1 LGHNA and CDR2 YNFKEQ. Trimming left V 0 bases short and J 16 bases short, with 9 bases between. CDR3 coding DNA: TGTGCCAGCAGCCAAGATGGGAGTCGGTTTTTT. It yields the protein CASSQDGSRFF.

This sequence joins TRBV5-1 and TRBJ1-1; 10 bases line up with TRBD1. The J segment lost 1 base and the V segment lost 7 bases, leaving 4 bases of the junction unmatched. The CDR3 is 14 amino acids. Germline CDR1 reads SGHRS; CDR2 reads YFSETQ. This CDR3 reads CASGDRGTNTEAFF. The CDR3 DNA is TGCGCCAGCGGGGACAGGGGAACGAACACTGAAGCTTTCTTT.

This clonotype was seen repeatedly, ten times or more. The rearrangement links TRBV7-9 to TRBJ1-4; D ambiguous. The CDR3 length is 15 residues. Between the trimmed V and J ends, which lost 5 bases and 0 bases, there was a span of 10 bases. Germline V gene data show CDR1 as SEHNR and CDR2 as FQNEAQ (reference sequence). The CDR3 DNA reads TGTGCCAGCAGCGGCGGACTAACAACTAATGAAAAACTGTTTTTT. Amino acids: CASSGGLTTNEKLFF.

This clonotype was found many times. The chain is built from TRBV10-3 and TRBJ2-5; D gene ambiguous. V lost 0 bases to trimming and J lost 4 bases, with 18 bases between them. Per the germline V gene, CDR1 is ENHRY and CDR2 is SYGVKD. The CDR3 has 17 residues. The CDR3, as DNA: TGTGCCATCAGTGAGTCGGCAGGCTGGTCGGGTGGAGAGACCCAGTACTTC. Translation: CAISESAGWSGGETQYF.